This TCR beta chain comes out of a study of T cell responses to AZD1222 COVID-19 vaccine. The germline V gene encodes CDR1 SGHAT and CDR2 FQNNGV. V was cut by 0 bases and J by 5 bases, with 14 bases left in between. The CDR3 sequence is 15 residues long. Researchers grouped second doses given at about 4 or about 12 weeks into one pool. Study findings and constraints: Repertoires were sampled only after the peak T cell response. Regions 160-218 and 743-854 dominated among vaccine-associated CD4 TCRs spanning spike. Only 5 or 6 individuals given AZD1222 were seropositive at baseline.

Profiled with immunoSEQ multiplex PCR; TCRdb holds only in-frame clones, not every one. The table shows under 170,000 clones, with around nine tenths occurring only once. As regards this clone: Its cognate antigen is unknown.

The specimen comprised peripheral blood, sampled 28 days after the second AZD1222 dose. V is TRBV11-2 and J is TRBJ2-7; D might be TRBD2 (5 bases). The receptor was isolated from an adult who received the AZD1222 COVID-19 vaccine. The CDR3 protein is CASSLEPGSTDEQYF. DNA for the CDR3: TGTGCCAGCAGCTTAGAGCCGGGATCCACGGACGAGCAGTACTTC. The complete variable domain, with remaining parts taken from reference TRBV11-2 and TRBJ2-7, reads EAGVAQSPRYKIIEKRQSVAFWCNPISGHATLYWYQQILGQGPKLLIQFQNNGVVDDSQLPKDRFSAERLKGVDSTLKIQPAKLEDSAVYLCASSLEPGSTDEQYFGPGTRLTVT.